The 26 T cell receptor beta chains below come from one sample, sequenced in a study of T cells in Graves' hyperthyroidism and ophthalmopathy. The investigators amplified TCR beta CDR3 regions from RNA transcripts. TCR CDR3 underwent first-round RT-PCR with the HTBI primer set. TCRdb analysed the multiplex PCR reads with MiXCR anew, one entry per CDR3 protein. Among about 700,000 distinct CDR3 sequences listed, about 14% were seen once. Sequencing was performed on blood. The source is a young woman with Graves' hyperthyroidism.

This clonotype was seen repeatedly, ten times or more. DNA of the CDR3: TGTGCCTGGAGCGCCCCTGCCTACGAGCAGTACTTC. It translates to CAWSAPAYEQYF. The gene calls are TRBV30 and TRBJ2-7; D not certain. Germline-derived CDR1 and CDR2 are GTSNPN and SVGIG (reference sequence). V lost 3 bases to trimming and J lost 2 bases, with 8 bases between them. The CDR3 extends over 12 amino acids.

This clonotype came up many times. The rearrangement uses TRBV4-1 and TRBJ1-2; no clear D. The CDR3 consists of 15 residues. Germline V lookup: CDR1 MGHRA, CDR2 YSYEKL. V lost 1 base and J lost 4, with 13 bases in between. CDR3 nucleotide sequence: TGCGCCAGCAGCCAAGTATCCAGGTCTGGCTATGGCTACACCTTC. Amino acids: CASSQVSRSGYGYTF.

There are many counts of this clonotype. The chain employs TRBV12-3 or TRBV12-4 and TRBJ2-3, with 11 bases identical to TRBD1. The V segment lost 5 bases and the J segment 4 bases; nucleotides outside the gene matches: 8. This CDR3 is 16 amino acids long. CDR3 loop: CASSGHGTGGADTQYF. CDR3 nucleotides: TGTGCCAGCAGTGGCCACGGGACAGGGGGTGCAGATACGCAGTATTTT.

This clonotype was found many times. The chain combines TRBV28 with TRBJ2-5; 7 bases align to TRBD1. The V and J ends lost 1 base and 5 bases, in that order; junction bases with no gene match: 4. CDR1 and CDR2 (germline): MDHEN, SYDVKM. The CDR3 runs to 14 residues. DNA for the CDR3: TGTGCCAGCAGTTTATCAGGGGGATACGAGACCCAGTACTTC. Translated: CASSLSGGYETQYF.

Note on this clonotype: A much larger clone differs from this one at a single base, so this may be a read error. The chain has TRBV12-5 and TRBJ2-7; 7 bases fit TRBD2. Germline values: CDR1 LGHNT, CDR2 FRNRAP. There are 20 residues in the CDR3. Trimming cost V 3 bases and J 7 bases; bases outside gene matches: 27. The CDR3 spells CASGLILGGLGNGRSNEQYF. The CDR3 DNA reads TGTGCTAGTGGTTTAATCCTTGGCGGGCTCGGGAACGGGAGGTCCAATGAGCAGTACTTC. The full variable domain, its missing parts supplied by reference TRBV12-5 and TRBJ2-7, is DARVTQTPRHKVTEMGQEVTMRCQPILGHNTVFWYRQTMMQGLELLAYFRNRAPLDDSGMPKDRFSAEMPDATLATLKIQPSEPRDSAVYFCASGLILGGLGNGRSNEQYFGPGTRLTVT.

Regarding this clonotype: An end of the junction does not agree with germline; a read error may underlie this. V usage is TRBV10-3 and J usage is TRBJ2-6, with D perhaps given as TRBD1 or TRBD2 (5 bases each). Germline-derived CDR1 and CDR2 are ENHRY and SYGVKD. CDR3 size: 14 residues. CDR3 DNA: TGTGCCATTTGGGACGGGTCTGGGGCCAACGCCCTGACTTTC. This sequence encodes CAIWDGSGANALTF.

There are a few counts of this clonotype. The CDR3 is CASSLNGRVPPYNEQFF. Written as DNA, the CDR3 is TGTGCCAGCAGCTTAAATGGCCGGGTCCCTCCCTACAATGAGCAGTTCTTC. V is TRBV7-3 and J is TRBJ2-1, with D unclear. Germline V gene data show CDR1 as SGHTA and CDR2 as FQGTGA. The CDR3 is made up of 17 amino acids. V was trimmed by 1 base and J by 2 bases, leaving 15 bases between them.

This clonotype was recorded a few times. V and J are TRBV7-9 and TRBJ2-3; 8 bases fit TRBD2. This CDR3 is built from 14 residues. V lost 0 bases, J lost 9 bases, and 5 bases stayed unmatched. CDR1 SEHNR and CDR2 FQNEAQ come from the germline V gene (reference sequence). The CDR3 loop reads CASSLAGGGATQYF. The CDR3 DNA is TGTGCCAGCAGCTTAGCCGGGGGGGGGGCCACGCAGTATTTT. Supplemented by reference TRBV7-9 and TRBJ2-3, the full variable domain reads DTGVSQNPRHKITKRGQNVTFRCDPISEHNRLYWYRQTLGQGPEFLTYFQNEAQLEKSRLLSDRFSAERPKGSFSTLEIQRTEQGDSAMYLCASSLAGGGATQYFGPGTRLTVL.

CDR3 amino acids: CAFRLSPLGEQFF. In DNA, the CDR3 is TGTGCCTTTAGACTTTCTCCCCTTGGGGAGCAGTTCTTC. The J gene is TRBJ2-1, the V gene TRBV30, with D unclear. Germline CDR1 and CDR2: GTSNPN and SVGIG (reference sequence). V lost 7 bases, J lost 10 bases, and 20 bases lay in between. CDR3 size: 13 residues. Full variable domain (outside the CDR3, taken from reference TRBV30 and TRBJ2-1): SQTIHQWPATLVQPVGSPLSLECTVEGTSNPNLYWYRQAAGRGLQLLFYSVGIGQISSEVPQNLSASRPQDRQFILSSKKLLLSDSGFYLCAFRLSPLGEQFFGPGTRLTVL.

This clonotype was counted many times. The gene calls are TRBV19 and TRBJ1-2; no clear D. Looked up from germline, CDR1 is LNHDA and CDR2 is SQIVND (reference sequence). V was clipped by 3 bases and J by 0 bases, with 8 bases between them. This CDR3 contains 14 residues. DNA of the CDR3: TGTGCCAGTAGTATCCAGATCGCTAACTATGGCTACACCTTC. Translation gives CASSIQIANYGYTF.

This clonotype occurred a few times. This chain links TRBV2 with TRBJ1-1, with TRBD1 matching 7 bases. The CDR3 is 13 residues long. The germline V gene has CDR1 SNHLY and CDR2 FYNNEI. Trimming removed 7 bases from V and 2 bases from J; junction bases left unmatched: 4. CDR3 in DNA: TGTGCCAGCATGGGACAGATAAACACTGAAGCTTTCTTT. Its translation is CASMGQINTEAFF.

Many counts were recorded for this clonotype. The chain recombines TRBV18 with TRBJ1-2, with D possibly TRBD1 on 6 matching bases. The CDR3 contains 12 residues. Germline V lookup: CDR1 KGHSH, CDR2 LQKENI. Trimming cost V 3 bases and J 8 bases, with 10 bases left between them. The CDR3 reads CASSPLGGGYTF. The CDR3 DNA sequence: TGTGCCAGCTCACCCCTAGGGGGAGGCTACACCTTC.

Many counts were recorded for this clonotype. The CDR3 protein is CASSPKRDGSEAFF. DNA of the CDR3: TGCGCCAGCAGCCCGAAGAGGGACGGATCTGAAGCTTTCTTT. J is TRBJ1-1 and V is TRBV4-1; the D gene is possibly TRBD1 (5 bases). V lost 4 bases and J 6 bases, leaving 15 bases between the germline ends. This CDR3 has 14 residues. Germline-derived CDR1 and CDR2 are MGHRA and YSYEKL.

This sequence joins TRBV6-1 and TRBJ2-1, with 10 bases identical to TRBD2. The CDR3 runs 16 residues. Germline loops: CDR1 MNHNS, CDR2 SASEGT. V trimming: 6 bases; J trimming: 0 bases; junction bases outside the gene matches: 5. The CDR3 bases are TGTGCCAGCAGCCAGTTAGCGGGAGGCTCCTACAATGAGCAGTTCTTC. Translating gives CASSQLAGGSYNEQFF.

The CDR3 DNA sequence: TGTGCCAGCAGCTATGACGGGGGGGACACTGAAGCTTTCTTT. Protein sequence: CASSYDGGDTEAFF. V usage is TRBV9 and J usage is TRBJ1-1; D possibly corresponds to TRBD1 (5 bases). CDR3 length equals 14 residues. Germline loops: CDR1 SGDLS, CDR2 YYNGEE. V lost 4 bases, J lost 3 bases, and 13 bases lay in between.

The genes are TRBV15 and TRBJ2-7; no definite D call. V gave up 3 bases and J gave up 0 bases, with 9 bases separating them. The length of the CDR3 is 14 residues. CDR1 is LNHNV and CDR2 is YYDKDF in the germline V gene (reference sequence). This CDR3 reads CATSRGGSSYEQYF. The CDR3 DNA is TGTGCCACCAGCAGGGGCGGAAGCTCCTACGAGCAGTACTTC.

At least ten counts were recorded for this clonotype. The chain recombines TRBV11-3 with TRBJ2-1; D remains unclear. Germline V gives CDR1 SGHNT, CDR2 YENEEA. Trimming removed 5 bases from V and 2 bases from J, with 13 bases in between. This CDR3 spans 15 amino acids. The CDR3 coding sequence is TGTGCCAGCAGCCCCGTGGGAACTGCCTACAATGAGCAGTTCTTC. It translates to CASSPVGTAYNEQFF.

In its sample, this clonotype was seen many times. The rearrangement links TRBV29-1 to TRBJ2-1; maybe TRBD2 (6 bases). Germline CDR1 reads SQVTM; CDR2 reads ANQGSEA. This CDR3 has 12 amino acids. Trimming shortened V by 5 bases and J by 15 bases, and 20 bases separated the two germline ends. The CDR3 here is CSVQSTSLTRFF. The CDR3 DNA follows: TGCAGCGTTCAGAGTACTAGCCTAACTCGGTTCTTC.

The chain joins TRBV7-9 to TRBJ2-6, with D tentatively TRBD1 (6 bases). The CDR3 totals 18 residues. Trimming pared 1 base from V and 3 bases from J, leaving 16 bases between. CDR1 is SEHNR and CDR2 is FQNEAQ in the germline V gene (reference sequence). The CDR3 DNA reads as TGTGCCAGCAGCTTAGAGGGACACACTTGGGGTGGGGCCAACGTCCTGACTTTC. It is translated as CASSLEGHTWGGANVLTF.

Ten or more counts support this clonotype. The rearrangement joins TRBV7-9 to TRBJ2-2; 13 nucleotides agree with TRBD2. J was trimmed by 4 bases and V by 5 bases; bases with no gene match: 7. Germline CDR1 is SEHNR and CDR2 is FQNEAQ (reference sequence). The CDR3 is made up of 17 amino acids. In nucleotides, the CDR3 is TGTGCCAGCAGCACGGGACTAGCGGGGTCCCTCACCGGGGAGCTGTTTTTT. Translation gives CASSTGLAGSLTGELFF.

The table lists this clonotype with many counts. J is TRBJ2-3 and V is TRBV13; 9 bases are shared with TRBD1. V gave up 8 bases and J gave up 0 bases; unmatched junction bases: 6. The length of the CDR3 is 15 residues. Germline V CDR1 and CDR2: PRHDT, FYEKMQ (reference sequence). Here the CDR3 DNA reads TGTGCCAGCTCAATTGGGACAGGGAGCACAGATACGCAGTATTTT. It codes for CASSIGTGSTDTQYF.

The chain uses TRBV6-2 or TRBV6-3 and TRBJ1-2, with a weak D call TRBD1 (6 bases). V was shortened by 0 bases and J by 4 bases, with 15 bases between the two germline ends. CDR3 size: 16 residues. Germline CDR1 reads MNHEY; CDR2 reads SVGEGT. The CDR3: CASSYSEKDRFYGYTF. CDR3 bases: TGTGCCAGCAGTTACTCGGAGAAGGACAGATTCTATGGCTACACCTTC.

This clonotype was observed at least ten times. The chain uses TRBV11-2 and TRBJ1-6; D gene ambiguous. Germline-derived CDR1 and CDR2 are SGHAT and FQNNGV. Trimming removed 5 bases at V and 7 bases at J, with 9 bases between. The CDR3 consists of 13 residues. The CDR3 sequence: CASSHSQNSPLHF. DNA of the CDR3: TGTGCCAGCAGCCATTCTCAAAATTCACCCCTCCACTTT.

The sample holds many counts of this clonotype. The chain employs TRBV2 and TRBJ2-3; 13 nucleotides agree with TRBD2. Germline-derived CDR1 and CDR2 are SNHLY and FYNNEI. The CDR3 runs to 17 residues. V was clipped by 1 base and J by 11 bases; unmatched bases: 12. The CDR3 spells CASSEGVTSGRRGRQYF. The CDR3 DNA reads TGTGCCAGCAGTGAAGGGGTGACTAGCGGGAGGAGAGGAAGGCAGTATTTT.

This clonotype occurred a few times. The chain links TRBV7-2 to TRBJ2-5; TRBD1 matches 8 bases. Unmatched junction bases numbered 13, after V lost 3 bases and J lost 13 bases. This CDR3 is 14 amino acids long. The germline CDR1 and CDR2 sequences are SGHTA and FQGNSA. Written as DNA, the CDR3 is TGTGCCAGCAGCTTTCGCCAGGACAGGGTTAATCTGTACTTC. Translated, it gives CASSFRQDRVNLYF. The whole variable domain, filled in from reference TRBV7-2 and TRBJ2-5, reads GAGVSQSPSNKVTEKGKDVELRCDPISGHTALYWYRQSLGQGLEFLIYFQGNSAPDKSGLPSDRFSAERTGGSVSTLTIQRTQQEDSAVYLCASSFRQDRVNLYFGPGTRLLVL.

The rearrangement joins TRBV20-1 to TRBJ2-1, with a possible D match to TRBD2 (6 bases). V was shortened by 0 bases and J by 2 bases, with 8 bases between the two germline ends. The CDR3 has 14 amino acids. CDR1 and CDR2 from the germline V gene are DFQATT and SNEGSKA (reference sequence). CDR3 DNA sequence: TGCAGTGCTAGAGAGGCGGGAACCTACAATGAGCAGTTCTTC. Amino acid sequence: CSAREAGTYNEQFF.